A single sample gave rise to the 9 T cell receptor beta chains below, sequenced in a study of blood T cell repertoires in COVID-19. Assay used: immunoSEQ multiplex PCR; TCRdb lists only in-frame clones, some missing. The sample has 25,000 or so clones, roughly 90% seen once. The specimen was peripheral blood. The receptors shown here come from a human donor with acute or convalescent COVID-19. The donor label of this sample is uncertain.

The rearrangement joins TRBV5-8 to TRBJ2-5, with 9 positions matching TRBD2. The V gene end was trimmed by 3 bases and the J gene end by 5 bases; junction bases not matched to a gene: 8. CDR1 is SGHTS, CDR2 YDEGEE, per germline. The CDR3 has 15 amino acids. The CDR3 DNA sequence: TGTGCCAGCAGCTCCGCAGGACTAGCGTCGGAGACCCAGTACTTC. Translated, it gives CASSSAGLASETQYF. The full variable domain, completed using reference TRBV5-8 and TRBJ2-5, is EAGVTQSPTHLIKTRGQQATLRCSPISGHTSVYWYQQALGLGLQFLLWYDEGEERNRGNFPPRFSGRQFPNYSSELNVNALELEDSALYLCASSSAGLASETQYFGPGTRLLVL.

The gene calls are TRBV27 and TRBJ1-1; D call uncertain. V was shortened by 7 bases and J by 1 base, with 10 bases between the two germline ends. CDR1 and CDR2 (germline): MNHEY, SMNVEV (reference sequence). The CDR3 spans 13 residues. The chain's CDR3 is CASKILGNTEAFF. CDR3 DNA: TGTGCCAGCAAGATCCTAGGGAACACTGAAGCTTTCTTT.

CDR3 amino acids: CASSIQGMSNYGYTF. The DNA of the CDR3 is TGTGCCAGTAGTATTCAGGGGATGTCAAACTATGGCTACACCTTC. The rearrangement links TRBV19 to TRBJ1-2; perhaps TRBD1 as D (6 bases). Germline CDR1 reads LNHDA; CDR2 reads SQIVND (reference sequence). The CDR3 has 15 amino acids. V was clipped by 3 bases and J by 2 bases, with 13 bases between them.

The chain couples TRBV19 to TRBJ2-4; D gene uncertain. V was shortened by 3 bases and J by 10 bases, with 7 bases between the two germline ends. This CDR3 region has 11 residues. Germline CDR1 and CDR2: LNHDA and SQIVND (reference sequence). The CDR3 sequence is CASSIQAIQYF. The CDR3 region has the DNA TGTGCCAGTAGTATCCAAGCGATTCAGTACTTC. The whole variable domain, filled in from reference TRBV19 and TRBJ2-4, reads DGGITQSPKYLFRKEGQNVTLSCEQNLNHDAMYWYRQDPGQGLRLIYYSQIVNDFQKGDIAEGYSVSREKKESFPLTVTSAQKNPTAFYLCASSIQAIQYFGAGTRLSVL.

The chain is built from TRBV6-6 and TRBJ2-2, with D perhaps TRBD1 (6 bases). In germline, CDR1 is MNHNY, CDR2 SVGAGI (reference sequence). The V end was cut by 0 bases, the J end by 6 bases, with 11 bases between. CDR3 length: 15 amino acids. The CDR3 nucleotides are TGTGCCAGCAGTTACTCGGACACAGGGTCCGGGGAGCTGTTTTTT. It encodes CASSYSDTGSGELFF.

The chain is built from TRBV2 and TRBJ1-5, with TRBD1 matching over 7 bases. The CDR3 covers 15 residues. CDR1 and CDR2 (germline): SNHLY, FYNNEI. Losses at the gene ends were 6 bases for V and 1 base for J; bases not matched to a gene: 6. The CDR3 spells CASRGDSWSNQPQHF. The CDR3 coding sequence is TGTGCCAGCAGGGGGGACAGTTGGAGCAATCAGCCCCAGCATTTT.

This rearrangement joins TRBV4-1 to TRBJ1-2; 11 bases agree with TRBD1. Per the germline V gene, CDR1 is MGHRA and CDR2 is YSYEKL. The V and J ends lost 5 bases and 5 bases, in that order; junction bases with no gene match: 10. The CDR3 runs 16 residues. CDR3 in amino acids: CASSILSGTGGYGYTF. CDR3 nucleotides: TGCGCCAGCAGCATACTGTCCGGGACAGGGGGATATGGCTACACCTTC.

The rearrangement links TRBV7-2 to TRBJ1-2, with 7 positions matching TRBD1. The CDR3 runs 13 residues. Germline V gene sequence: CDR1 SGHTA, CDR2 FQGNSA. J gave up 7 bases and V 5 bases, and 7 bases lay outside the gene matches. CDR3 DNA sequence: TGTGCCAGCAGCATGACAGGGCGGAGTGGCTACACCTTC. Residues: CASSMTGRSGYTF.

V gene TRBV12-5 combines with J gene TRBJ2-1, with 10 bases aligning to TRBD2. The CDR3 length is 17 residues. Germline CDR1 and CDR2: LGHNT and FRNRAP. The V segment lost 2 bases and the J segment 14 bases; nucleotides outside the gene matches: 18. This chain's CDR3 is CASGLTRGVLAGDAKFF. The CDR3 DNA is TGTGCTAGTGGTTTGACCCGGGGGGTGCTAGCGGGAGACGCCAAGTTCTTC.